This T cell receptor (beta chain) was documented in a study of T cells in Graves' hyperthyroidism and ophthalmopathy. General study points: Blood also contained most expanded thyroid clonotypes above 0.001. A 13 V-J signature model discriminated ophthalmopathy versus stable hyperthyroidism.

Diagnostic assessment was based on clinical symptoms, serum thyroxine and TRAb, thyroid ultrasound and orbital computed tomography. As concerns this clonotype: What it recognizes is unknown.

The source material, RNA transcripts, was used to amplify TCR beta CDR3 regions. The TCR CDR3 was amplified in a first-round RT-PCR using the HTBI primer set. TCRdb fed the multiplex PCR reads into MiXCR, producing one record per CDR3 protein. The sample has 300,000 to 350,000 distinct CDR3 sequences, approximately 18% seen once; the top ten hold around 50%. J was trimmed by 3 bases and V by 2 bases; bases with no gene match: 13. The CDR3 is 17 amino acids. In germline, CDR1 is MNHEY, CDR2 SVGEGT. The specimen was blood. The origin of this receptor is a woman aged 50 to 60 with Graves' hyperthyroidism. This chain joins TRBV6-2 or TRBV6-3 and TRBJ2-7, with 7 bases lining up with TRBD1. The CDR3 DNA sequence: TGTGCCAGCAGTTACATCCCGGGACAGAGACTCTTCTACGAGCAGTACTTC. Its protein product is CASSYIPGQRLFYEQYF.